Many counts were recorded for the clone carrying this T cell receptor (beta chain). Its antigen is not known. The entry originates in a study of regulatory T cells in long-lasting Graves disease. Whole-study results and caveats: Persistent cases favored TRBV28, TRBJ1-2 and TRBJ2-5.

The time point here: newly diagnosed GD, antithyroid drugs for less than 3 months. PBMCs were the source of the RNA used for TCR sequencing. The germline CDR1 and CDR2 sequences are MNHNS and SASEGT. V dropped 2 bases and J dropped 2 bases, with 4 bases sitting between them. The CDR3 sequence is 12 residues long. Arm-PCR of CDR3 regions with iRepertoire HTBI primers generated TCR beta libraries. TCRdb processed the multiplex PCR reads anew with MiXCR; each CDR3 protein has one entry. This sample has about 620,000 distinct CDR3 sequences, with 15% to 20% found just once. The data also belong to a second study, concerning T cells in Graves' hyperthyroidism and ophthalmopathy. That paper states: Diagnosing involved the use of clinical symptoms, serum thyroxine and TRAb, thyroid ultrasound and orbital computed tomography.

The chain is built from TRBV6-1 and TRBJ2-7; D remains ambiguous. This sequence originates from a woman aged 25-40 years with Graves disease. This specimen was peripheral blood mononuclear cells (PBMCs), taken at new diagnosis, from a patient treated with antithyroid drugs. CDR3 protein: CASSESPYEQYF. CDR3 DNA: TGTGCCAGCAGTGAATCCCCCTACGAGCAGTACTTC.